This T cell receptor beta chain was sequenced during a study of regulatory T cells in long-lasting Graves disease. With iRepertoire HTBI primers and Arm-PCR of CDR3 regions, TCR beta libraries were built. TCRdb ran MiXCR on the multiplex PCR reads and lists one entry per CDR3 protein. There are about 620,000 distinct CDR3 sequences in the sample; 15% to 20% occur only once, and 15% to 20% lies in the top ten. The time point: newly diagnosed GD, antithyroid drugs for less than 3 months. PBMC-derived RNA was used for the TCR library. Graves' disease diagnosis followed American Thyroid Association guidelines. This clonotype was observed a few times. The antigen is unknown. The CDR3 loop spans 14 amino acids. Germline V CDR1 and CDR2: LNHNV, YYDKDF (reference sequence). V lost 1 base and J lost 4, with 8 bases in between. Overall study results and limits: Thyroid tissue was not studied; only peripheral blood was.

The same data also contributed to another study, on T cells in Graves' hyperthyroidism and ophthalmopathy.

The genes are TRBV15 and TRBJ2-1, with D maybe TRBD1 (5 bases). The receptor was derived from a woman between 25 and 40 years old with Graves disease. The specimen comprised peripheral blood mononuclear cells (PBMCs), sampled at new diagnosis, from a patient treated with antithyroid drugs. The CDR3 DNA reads TGTGCCACCAGCAGAGCCAGGGATTACAATGAGCAGTTCTTC. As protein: CATSRARDYNEQFF.